These 10 T cell receptor beta chains were all obtained from the same sample, sequenced in a study of cytotoxic CD8 clonotypes in ibrutinib-treated CLL. Assay: immunoSEQ multiplex PCR; the TCRdb copy retains only in-frame clones and omits some. The sample carries about 180,000 clones, approximately 84% recorded once. This specimen consisted of PBMCs, obtained after 24 months of ibrutinib treatment. These receptors were collected from a human donor with chronic lymphocytic leukemia.

This rearrangement joins TRBV29-1 to TRBJ1-6; the D is unclear. CDR1 SQVTM and CDR2 ANQGSEA come from the germline V gene. This CDR3 contains 11 residues. Trimming cost V 4 bases and J 14 bases, with 12 bases left between them. CDR3 residues: CSVVVGRSLHF. As DNA, the CDR3 is TGCAGCGTTGTAGTAGGTCGGTCCCTCCACTTT.

The V gene is TRBV5-1, the J gene TRBJ1-2; 8 bases map to TRBD1. Per germline, CDR1 SGHRS and CDR2 YFSETQ. This CDR3 is 16 amino acids long. V dropped 2 bases and J dropped 9; count of bases not matched to a gene: 15. The CDR3 protein is CASSFIPGQGAFSYTF. The CDR3 DNA sequence: TGCGCCAGCAGCTTTATCCCCGGCCAGGGGGCTTTTAGCTACACCTTC.

The V gene is TRBV11-2, the J gene TRBJ2-7; D call uncertain. In germline, CDR1 is SGHAT, CDR2 FQNNGV. With 6 bases removed from V and 3 bases from J, the gap between germline ends came to 18 bases. The CDR3 has 15 residues. CDR3 sequence (DNA): TGTGCCAGCAGACCTAATTCGGGTCTTCTCTACGAGCAGTACTTC. Encoded protein: CASRPNSGLLYEQYF.

The V and J genes are TRBV6-4 and TRBJ1-5; D gene uncertain. CDR3 size: 14 residues. CDR1 and CDR2 (germline): MRHNA, SNTAGT. V lost 3 bases and J 3 bases, leaving 9 bases between the germline ends. CDR3 DNA: TGTGCCAGCAGTGAAGGGTACGCCAATCAGCCCCAGCATTTT. Protein product: CASSEGYANQPQHF.

V is TRBV19 and J is TRBJ2-1, with 7 bases aligning to TRBD2. CDR1 and CDR2 from the germline V gene are LNHDA and SQIVND (reference sequence). The CDR3 spans 14 residues. V lost 3 bases and J lost 7; bases outside the gene matches: 6. The CDR3 protein is CASSIWEGRNEQFF. The CDR3 bases are TGTGCCAGTAGTATCTGGGAGGGCCGGAATGAGCAGTTCTTC.

As concerns this clone: The germline gene is not matched at one end of the junction; a read error may be the cause. The V gene is TRBV7-7, the J gene TRBJ1-5; the D gene is possibly TRBD1 (6 bases). This CDR3 comprises 15 residues. CDR1 and CDR2 (germline): SSHAT, FNYEAQ (reference sequence). CDR3 coding DNA: TGTGCTAGCAGCTCCCTCCAGCAGGGGTATCAGCCCCAGCATTTT. Translating gives CASSSLQQGYQPQHF.

The genes are TRBV6-1 and TRBJ2-2, with TRBD1 identical over 7 bases. V gave up 6 bases and J gave up 5 bases; unmatched junction bases: 6. The germline CDR1 and CDR2 sequences are MNHNS and SASEGT. The CDR3 is made up of 14 amino acids. CDR3 amino acids: CASRGDSRTGELFF. CDR3 DNA: TGTGCCAGCAGAGGGGACAGTAGAACCGGGGAGCTGTTTTTT.

This chain connects TRBV2 to TRBJ1-2; no clear D gene. CDR3 length equals 14 residues. Germline V gives CDR1 SNHLY, CDR2 FYNNEI. The germline V and J ends were trimmed by 10 bases and 2 bases, with 17 bases remaining between them. The chain's CDR3 is CATMYRGSNYGYTF. CDR3 bases: TGTGCCACCATGTATAGAGGTTCGAACTATGGCTACACCTTC.

The V gene is TRBV18, the J gene TRBJ2-7, with a tentative D call TRBD1 (6 bases). Looked up from germline, CDR1 is KGHSH and CDR2 is LQKENI. The V end was cut by 3 bases, the J end by 6 bases, with 15 bases between. This CDR3 is 14 amino acids long. This CDR3 is CASSPRDTGIEQYF. CDR3 nucleotide sequence: TGTGCCAGCTCACCCCGGGACACCGGAATCGAGCAGTACTTC.

The V call is TRBV7-2, the J call TRBJ1-4; tentative D call: TRBD1 (5 bases). V gave up 6 bases and J gave up 4 bases, with 15 bases separating them. This CDR3 spans 15 amino acids. Germline lookup yields CDR1 SGHTA and CDR2 FQGNSA. DNA of the CDR3: TGTGCCAGCAGGCTTTCATTGGGGGGTAATGAAAAACTGTTTTTT. It translates to CASRLSLGGNEKLFF. The full variable domain, rest sourced from reference TRBV7-2 and TRBJ1-4, is GAGVSQSPSNKVTEKGKDVELRCDPISGHTALYWYRQSLGQGLEFLIYFQGNSAPDKSGLPSDRFSAERTGGSVSTLTIQRTQQEDSAVYLCASRLSLGGNEKLFFGSGTQLSVL.